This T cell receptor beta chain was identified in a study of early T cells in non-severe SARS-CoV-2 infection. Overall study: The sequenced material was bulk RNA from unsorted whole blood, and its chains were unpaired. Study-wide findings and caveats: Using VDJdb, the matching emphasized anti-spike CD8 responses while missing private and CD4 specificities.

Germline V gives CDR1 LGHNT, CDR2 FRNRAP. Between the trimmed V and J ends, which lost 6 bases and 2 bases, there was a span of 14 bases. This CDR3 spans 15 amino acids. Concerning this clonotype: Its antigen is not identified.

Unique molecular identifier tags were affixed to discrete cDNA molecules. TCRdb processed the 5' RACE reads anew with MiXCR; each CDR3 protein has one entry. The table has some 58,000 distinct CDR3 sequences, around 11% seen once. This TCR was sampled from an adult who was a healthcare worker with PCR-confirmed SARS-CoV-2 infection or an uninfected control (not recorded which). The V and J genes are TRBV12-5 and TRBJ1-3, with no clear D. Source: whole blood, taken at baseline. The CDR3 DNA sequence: TGTGCTAGTGGCCCGCTCAGAGCACCTGGAAACACCATATATTTT. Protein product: CASGPLRAPGNTIYF.